This section outlines one T cell receptor (beta chain) sequence together with its context. Its antigen remains unknown. The germline gives CDR1 MNHEY, CDR2 SVGAGI. V was trimmed by 6 bases and J by 4 bases, leaving 9 bases between them. CDR3 size: 12 residues. Profiling relied on immunoSEQ multiplex PCR, and the TCRdb table lists in-frame clones only, not all of them. The sample includes roughly 100,000 clones, roughly 89% of them seen just once. This specimen belongs to a study of T cell responses to AZD1222 COVID-19 vaccine. The study, taken as a whole, reports: Donors in the cohort were predominantly white British and more often female, and clonal diversity was possibly underestimated. Baseline seropositivity characterized only a handful of AZD1222 recipients.

Analyses pooled second doses at about 4 or about 12 weeks. This clonotype was sampled from an adult who received the AZD1222 COVID-19 vaccine. V and J are TRBV6-5 and TRBJ1-2; D ambiguous. This material consisted of peripheral blood, taken 28 days after the second AZD1222 dose. The CDR3 loop reads CASSLSIYGYTF. In nucleotides, the CDR3 is TGTGCCAGCAGCCTGTCGATCTATGGCTACACCTTC.